This TCR beta chain is from a study of metastatic and nonmetastatic thyroid tumors. General study points: Relative to benign nodules, malignant thyroid tumors were reportedly characterized by significantly elevated TCR beta diversity in blood and tumor.

This clone is medium-sized within its sample. Antigen: not known. The V and J ends lost 1 base and 4 bases respectively, with 10 bases between them. Per the germline V gene, CDR1 is SGHTA and CDR2 is FQGNSA. CDR3 length equals 15 residues. TCRdb re-processed the PCR reads through MiXCR. The repertoire has roughly 13,000 clones, about 29% of them found once; the top ten carry 3% to 5%. Until they underwent thyroid surgery, no patient had received any treatment. This sequence joins TRBV7-2 and TRBJ2-2; no reliable D call. The specimen sequenced was blood. The TCR was taken from a female donor with papillary thyroid cancer or a benign thyroid nodule (not recorded which). Some clones in this sample may be carry-over from other donors' samples. For the CDR3, the DNA is TGTGCCAGCAGCTTAGGAAGTAGGACCACCGGGGAGCTGTTTTTT. Translation: CASSLGSRTTGELFF.